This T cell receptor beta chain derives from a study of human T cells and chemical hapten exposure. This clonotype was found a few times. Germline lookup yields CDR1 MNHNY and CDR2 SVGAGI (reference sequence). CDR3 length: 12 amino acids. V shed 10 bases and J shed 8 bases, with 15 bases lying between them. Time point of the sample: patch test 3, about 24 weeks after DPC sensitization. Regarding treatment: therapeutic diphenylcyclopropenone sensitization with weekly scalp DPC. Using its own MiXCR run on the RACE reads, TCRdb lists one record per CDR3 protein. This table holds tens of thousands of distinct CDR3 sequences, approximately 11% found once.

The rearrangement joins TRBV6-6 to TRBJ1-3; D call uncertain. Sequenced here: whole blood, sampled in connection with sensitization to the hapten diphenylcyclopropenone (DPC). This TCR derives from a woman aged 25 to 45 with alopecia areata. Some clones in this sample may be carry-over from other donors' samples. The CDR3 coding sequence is TGTGCCAACACTTTTCAGGCAGACACCATATATTTT. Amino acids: CANTFQADTIYF.